Sequencing of this T cell receptor beta chain was carried out in a study of PD-L1 blockade in urothelial cancer. Study details: Starting at some point between 2014 and 2015, patients were given atezolizumab (1,200 mg intravenously every 3 weeks). Blood was evaluated 3 weeks (second dose) and 6 weeks after therapy began. Median T cell yield from blood was about 130,000.

Method: immunoSEQ multiplex PCR; TCRdb's copy keeps in-frame clones and lacks some. Of 60,000 to 80,000 clones listed, approximately 91% are singletons. Study observations and caveats: Below-median blood TCR clonality before treatment forecast better survival.

Turning to this clone: Its specificity is not known.

Time point described: peripheral blood 6 weeks after treatment start. The TCR sequence derives from a man aged 55 to 70 with urothelial cancer. The input for sequencing was PBMCs, taken around atezolizumab (anti-PD-L1) treatment.

DNA of the CDR3: TGTGCCATCAGTGAGTCGTTCGTCCGTGGGGGGTACGAGCAGTACTTC. Its translation is CAISESFVRGGYEQYF. The rearrangement links TRBV10-3 to TRBJ2-7; D possibly corresponds to TRBD2 (6 bases). The CDR3 totals 16 residues. Looked up from germline, CDR1 is ENHRY and CDR2 is SYGVKD. V was shortened by 0 bases and J by 4 bases, with 16 bases between the two germline ends.